Presented here are 17 T cell receptor beta chains from one specimen sequenced in a study of blood T cell repertoires in COVID-19. Clones were sequenced by immunoSEQ multiplex PCR, and TCRdb holds only the in-frame ones, with some missing. The sample yields some 150,000 clones, roughly 85% seen once. Sequencing input: peripheral blood. All receptors derive from a man between 65 and 79 years old with acute or convalescent COVID-19.

This clone has a single count. This chain uses TRBV6-2 or TRBV6-3 with TRBJ2-7; 14 positions agree with TRBD2. The trim removed 0 bases at V and 5 bases at J, leaving 12 bases unmatched. The CDR3 loop spans 19 amino acids. Germline-derived CDR1 and CDR2 are MNHEY and SVGEGT. CDR3 nucleotide sequence: TGTGCCAGCAGTTACTCACCACCGGGACTAGCGGGAGTCAGGAACGAGCAGTACTTC. Protein: CASSYSPPGLAGVRNEQYF.

The gene calls are TRBV6-6 and TRBJ1-4, with 9 bases matching TRBD1. The CDR3 runs 14 residues. Losses at the gene ends were 4 bases for V and 7 bases for J; bases not matched to a gene: 4. CDR1 and CDR2 (germline): MNHNY, SVGAGI (reference sequence). CDR3 DNA sequence: TGTGCCAGCAGTTTACAGGGGGCGCTTGAAAAACTGTTTTTT. Translating gives CASSLQGALEKLFF.

In DNA form, the CDR3 reads TGTGCCAGCACACGACAGGGTGGGACTGAAGCTTTCTTT. It is translated as CASTRQGGTEAFF. The chain carries TRBV6-5 and TRBJ1-1; 7 positions match TRBD1. This CDR3 region has 13 residues. Trimming took 7 bases from V and 5 from J; bases not matched to a gene: 7. In germline, CDR1 is MNHEY, CDR2 SVGAGI.

The chain has TRBV6-5 and TRBJ2-5; D unclear. Trimming removed 8 bases from V and 5 bases from J, with 9 bases in between. Germline CDR1 and CDR2: MNHEY and SVGAGI. The CDR3 is 11 residues long. CDR3 protein: CASVGFETQYF. The CDR3 DNA sequence: TGTGCCAGCGTCGGTTTCGAGACCCAGTACTTC.

The chain has TRBV7-2 and TRBJ2-2; perhaps TRBD2 as D (5 bases). Trimming removed 2 bases from V and 5 bases from J, with 6 bases in between. The CDR3 totals 13 residues. The V gene's germline CDR1 is SGHTA and CDR2 FQGNSA. CDR3 region: CASSLTRTGELFF. The CDR3 nucleotides read TGTGCCAGCAGCTTAACTAGAACCGGGGAGCTGTTTTTT.

The rearrangement uses TRBV11-2 and TRBJ2-7, with 8 positions matching TRBD2. J lost 3 bases, V lost 2 bases, and 9 bases had no gene match. Per germline, CDR1 SGHAT and CDR2 FQNNGV. The CDR3 totals 16 residues. CDR3 amino acids: CASSLLPSGSSYEQYF. In DNA form, the CDR3 reads TGTGCCAGCAGCTTACTTCCTAGCGGGTCCAGCTACGAGCAGTACTTC.

The rearrangement uses TRBV25-1 and TRBJ2-5; D possibly corresponds to TRBD2 (6 bases). V lost 8 bases and J lost 5, with 21 bases in between. Germline V gene data show CDR1 as MGHDK and CDR2 as SYGVNS. There are 15 residues in the CDR3. The CDR3 region has the DNA TGTGCCAGCGCCCGCAGTCTGGGCGGGGTGGAGACCCAGTACTTC. Its translation: CASARSLGGVETQYF. Filled out from reference TRBV25-1 and TRBJ2-5, the complete variable domain reads EADIYQTPRYLVIGTGKKITLECSQTMGHDKMYWYQQDPGMELHLIHYSYGVNSTEKGDLSSESTVSRIRTEHFPLTLESARPSHTSQYLCASARSLGGVETQYFGPGTRLLVL.

J is TRBJ1-1 and V is TRBV27; a weak D match, TRBD1 (6 bases). Germline CDR1 reads MNHEY; CDR2 reads SMNVEV (reference sequence). The CDR3 consists of 14 residues. Deletions cut 7 bases from V and 3 bases from J, with 15 bases between. The CDR3 reads CASIRIAGDTEAFF. In DNA, the CDR3 is TGTGCCAGCATCAGGATTGCAGGGGACACTGAAGCTTTCTTT.

This chain links TRBV29-1 with TRBJ2-7; D gene unclear. Deletions cut 0 bases from V and 0 bases from J, with 6 bases between. The V gene's germline CDR1 is SQVTM and CDR2 ANQGSEA. This CDR3 has 13 amino acids. CDR3 nucleotide sequence: TGCAGCGTTGAAGACGGGTTCTCCTACGAGCAGTACTTC. The encoded protein is CSVEDGFSYEQYF.

The chain joins TRBV28 to TRBJ1-5, with D possibly matching TRBD1 (5 bases). The CDR3 contains 14 residues. V lost 7 bases and J lost 6, with 16 bases in between. Germline lookup yields CDR1 MDHEN and CDR2 SYDVKM. CDR3 DNA: TGTGCCAGCACCTTGCGGGGGGTTGGTCAGCCCCAGCATTTT. Its protein product is CASTLRGVGQPQHF.

This CDR3 reads CASSMGDRGYTF. CDR3 coding DNA: TGTGCCAGCAGCATGGGGGACAGAGGCTACACCTTC. The chain joins TRBV7-9 to TRBJ1-2; 7 bases line up with TRBD1. The germline CDR1 and CDR2 sequences are SEHNR and FQNEAQ (reference sequence). This CDR3 region has 12 residues. V lost 5 bases and J lost 8; bases outside the gene matches: 5.

The J gene is TRBJ1-1, the V gene TRBV28, with D perhaps matching TRBD1 (5 bases). Germline values: CDR1 MDHEN, CDR2 SYDVKM. Trimming took 2 bases from V and 2 from J, leaving 9 bases between them. The CDR3 sequence is 14 residues long. This chain's CDR3 is CASSLAGSNTEAFF. CDR3 bases: TGTGCCAGCAGTTTAGCAGGGTCAAACACTGAAGCTTTCTTT.

This sequence joins TRBV5-4 and TRBJ2-7; the match to TRBD1 covers 8 bases. Germline CDR1 is SGHNT and CDR2 is YYREEE (reference sequence). CDR3 size: 16 residues. The trim removed 3 bases at V and 2 bases at J, leaving 10 bases unmatched. The CDR3 DNA is TGTGCCAGCAGCTACGCGACAGGGGCCGAGACCTACGAGCAGTACTTC. Translating it yields CASSYATGAETYEQYF. The whole variable domain, filled in from reference TRBV5-4 and TRBJ2-7, reads ETGVTQSPTHLIKTRGQQVTLRCSSQSGHNTVSWYQQALGQGPQFIFQYYREEENGRGNFPPRFSGLQFPNYSSELNVNALELDDSALYLCASSYATGAETYEQYFGPGTRLTVT.

The chain combines TRBV5-6 with TRBJ1-2; 7 bases align to TRBD1. The CDR3 is 14 residues long. V was pared by 3 bases and J by 4 bases, with 6 bases of the junction left unmatched. Germline V gives CDR1 SGHDT, CDR2 YYEEEE. CDR3: CASSSIQGTYGYTF. DNA for the CDR3: TGTGCCAGCAGCTCGATACAGGGGACCTATGGCTACACCTTC.

The rearrangement joins TRBV28 to TRBJ2-5; tentative D call: TRBD2 (5 bases). Trimming removed 7 bases at V and 5 bases at J, with 23 bases between. From germline, CDR1 is MDHEN and CDR2 SYDVKM. The CDR3 consists of 16 residues. CDR3 coding DNA: TGTGCCAGCAACGCGAATAGTCCCGAGGGCGGCGAGACCCAGTACTTC. Translating it yields CASNANSPEGGETQYF.

This clone was seen once. The chain recombines TRBV30 with TRBJ2-7, with 10 bases fitting TRBD1. This CDR3 is 13 amino acids long. V lost 3 bases, J lost 5 bases, and 4 bases stayed unmatched. The germline gives CDR1 GTSNPN, CDR2 SVGIG (reference sequence). The CDR3 DNA sequence: TGTGCCTGGAGCGGGACAGGGGTTCACGAGCAGTACTTC. Translation gives CAWSGTGVHEQYF.

As DNA, the CDR3 is TGTGCCAGCAGGGACGCAGGGCCGAGCTCCTACGAGCAGTACTTC. Translated: CASRDAGPSSYEQYF. V is TRBV27 and J is TRBJ2-7; a possible D gene is TRBD1 (5 bases). Germline V lookup: CDR1 MNHEY, CDR2 SMNVEV (reference sequence). The CDR3 spans 15 residues. Between the trimmed V and J ends, which lost 6 bases and 0 bases, there was a span of 15 bases.